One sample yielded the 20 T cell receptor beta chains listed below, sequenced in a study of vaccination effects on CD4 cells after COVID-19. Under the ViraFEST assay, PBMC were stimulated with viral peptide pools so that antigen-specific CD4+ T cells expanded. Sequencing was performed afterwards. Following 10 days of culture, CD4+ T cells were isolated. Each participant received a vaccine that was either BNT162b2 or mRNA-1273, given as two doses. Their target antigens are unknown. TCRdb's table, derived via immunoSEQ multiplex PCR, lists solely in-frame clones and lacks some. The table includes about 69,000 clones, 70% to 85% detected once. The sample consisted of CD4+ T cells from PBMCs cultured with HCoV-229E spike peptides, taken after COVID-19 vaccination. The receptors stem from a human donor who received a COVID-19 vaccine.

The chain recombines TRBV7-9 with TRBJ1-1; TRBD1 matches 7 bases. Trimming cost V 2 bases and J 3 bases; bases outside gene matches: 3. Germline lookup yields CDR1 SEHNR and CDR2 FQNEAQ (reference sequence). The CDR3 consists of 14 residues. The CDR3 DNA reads TGTGCCAGCAGCTTATACGGGACAGACACTGAAGCTTTCTTT. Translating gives CASSLYGTDTEAFF.

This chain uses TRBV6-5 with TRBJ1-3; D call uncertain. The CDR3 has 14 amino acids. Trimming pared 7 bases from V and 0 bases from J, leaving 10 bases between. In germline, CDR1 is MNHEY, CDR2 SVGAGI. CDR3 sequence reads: CASKTDHSGNTIYF. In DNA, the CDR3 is TGTGCCAGCAAAACTGACCACTCTGGAAACACCATATATTTT.

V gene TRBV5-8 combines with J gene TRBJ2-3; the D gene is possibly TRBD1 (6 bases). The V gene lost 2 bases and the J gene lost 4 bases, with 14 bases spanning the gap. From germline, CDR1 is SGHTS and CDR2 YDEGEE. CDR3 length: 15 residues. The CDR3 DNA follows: TGTGCCAGCAGCTTTCCAGAAAAGGGGGCAGATACGCAGTATTTT. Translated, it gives CASSFPEKGADTQYF.

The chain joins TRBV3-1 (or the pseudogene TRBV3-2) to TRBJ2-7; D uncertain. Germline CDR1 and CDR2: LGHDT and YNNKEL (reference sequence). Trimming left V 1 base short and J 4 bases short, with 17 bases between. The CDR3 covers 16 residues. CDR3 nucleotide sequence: TGTGCCAGCAGCCAAGGGTTGCGGTATTCGGGTTACGAGCAGTACGTC. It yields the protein CASSQGLRYSGYEQYV.

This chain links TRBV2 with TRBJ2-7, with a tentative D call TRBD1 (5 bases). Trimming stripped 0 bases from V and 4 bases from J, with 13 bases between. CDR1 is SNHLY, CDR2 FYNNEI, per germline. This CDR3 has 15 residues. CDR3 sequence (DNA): TGTGCCAGCAGTGAAGCGCCCCAGGGCCCTTACGAGCAGTACGTC. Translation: CASSEAPQGPYEQYV.

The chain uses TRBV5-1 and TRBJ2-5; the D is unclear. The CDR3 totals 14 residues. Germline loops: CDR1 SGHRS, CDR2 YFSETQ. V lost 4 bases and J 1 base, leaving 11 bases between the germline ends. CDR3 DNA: TGCGCCAGCAGCCGTTTGGTCAGCCAAGAGACCCAGTACTTC. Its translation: CASSRLVSQETQYF.

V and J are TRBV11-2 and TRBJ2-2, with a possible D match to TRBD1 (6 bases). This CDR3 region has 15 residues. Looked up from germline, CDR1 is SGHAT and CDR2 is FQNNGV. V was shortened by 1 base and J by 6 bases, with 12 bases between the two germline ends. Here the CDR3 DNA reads TGTGCCAGCAGCTTAGGGGATGCAGGGGCCGGGGAGCTGTTTTTT. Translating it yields CASSLGDAGAGELFF.

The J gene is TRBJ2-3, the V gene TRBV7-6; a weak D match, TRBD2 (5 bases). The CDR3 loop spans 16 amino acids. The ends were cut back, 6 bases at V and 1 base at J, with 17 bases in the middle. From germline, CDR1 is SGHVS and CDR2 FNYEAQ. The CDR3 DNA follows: TGTGCCAGCAGTCTACTCCTTGGGAGCGGCACAGATACGCAGTATTTT. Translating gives CASSLLLGSGTDTQYF. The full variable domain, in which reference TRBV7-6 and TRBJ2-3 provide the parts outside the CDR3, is GAGVSQSPRYKVTKRGQDVALRCDPISGHVSLYWYRQALGQGPEFLTYFNYEAQQDKSGLPNDRFSAERPEGSISTLTIQRTEQRDSAMYRCASSLLLGSGTDTQYFGPGTRLTVL.

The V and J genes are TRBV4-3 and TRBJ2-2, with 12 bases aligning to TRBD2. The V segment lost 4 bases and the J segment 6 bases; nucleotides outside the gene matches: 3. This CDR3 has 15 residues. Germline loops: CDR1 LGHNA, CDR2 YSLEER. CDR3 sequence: CASSRTSGGSGELFF. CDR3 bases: TGCGCCAGCAGCCGAACTAGCGGGGGGTCCGGGGAGCTGTTTTTT.

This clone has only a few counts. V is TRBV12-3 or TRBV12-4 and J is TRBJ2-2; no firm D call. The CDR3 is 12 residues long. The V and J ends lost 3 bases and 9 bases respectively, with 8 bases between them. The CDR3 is CASSFRSRELFF. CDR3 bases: TGTGCCAGCAGTTTTAGGTCGCGGGAGCTGTTTTTT.

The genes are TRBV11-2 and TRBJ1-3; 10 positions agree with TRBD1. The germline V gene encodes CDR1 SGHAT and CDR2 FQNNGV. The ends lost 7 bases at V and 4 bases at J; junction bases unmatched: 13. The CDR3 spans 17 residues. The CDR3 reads CASKWDRGDLSGNTIYF. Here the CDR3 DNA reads TGTGCCAGCAAATGGGACAGGGGAGACTTATCGGGAAACACCATATATTTT. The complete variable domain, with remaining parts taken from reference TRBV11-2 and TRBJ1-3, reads EAGVAQSPRYKIIEKRQSVAFWCNPISGHATLYWYQQILGQGPKLLIQFQNNGVVDDSQLPKDRFSAERLKGVDSTLKIQPAKLEDSAVYLCASKWDRGDLSGNTIYFGEGSWLTVV.

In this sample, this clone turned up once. The CDR3 protein is CASSDPLAGGGGQYV. CDR3 DNA: TGTGCCAGCAGCGATCCTCTAGCGGGGGGCGGAGGGCAGTACGTC. The chain joins TRBV3-1 (or the pseudogene TRBV3-2) to TRBJ2-7; 11 nucleotides match TRBD2. The CDR3 extends over 15 amino acids. The junction had 12 bases not matched to a gene; V was cut back by 5 bases and J by 9 bases. Germline assignment: CDR1 LGHDT and CDR2 YNNKEL (reference sequence).

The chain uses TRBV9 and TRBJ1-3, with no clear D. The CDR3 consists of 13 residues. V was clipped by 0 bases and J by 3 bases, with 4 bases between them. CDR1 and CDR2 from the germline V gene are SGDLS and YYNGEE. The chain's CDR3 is CASSVANGNTIYF. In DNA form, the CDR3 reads TGTGCCAGCAGCGTAGCAAATGGAAACACCATATATTTT.

CDR3: CASSDRGSGANVLTF. The CDR3 DNA sequence: TGTGCCAGCAGTGACAGGGGATCTGGGGCCAACGTCCTGACTTTC. V is TRBV25-1 and J is TRBJ2-6, with D possibly matching TRBD1 (6 bases). Germline CDR1 and CDR2: MGHDK and SYGVNS. Trimming pared 3 bases from V and 1 base from J, leaving 7 bases between. The CDR3 totals 15 residues. The full variable domain, completed using reference TRBV25-1 and TRBJ2-6, is EADIYQTPRYLVIGTGKKITLECSQTMGHDKMYWYQQDPGMELHLIHYSYGVNSTEKGDLSSESTVSRIRTEHFPLTLESARPSHTSQYLCASSDRGSGANVLTFGAGSRLTVL.

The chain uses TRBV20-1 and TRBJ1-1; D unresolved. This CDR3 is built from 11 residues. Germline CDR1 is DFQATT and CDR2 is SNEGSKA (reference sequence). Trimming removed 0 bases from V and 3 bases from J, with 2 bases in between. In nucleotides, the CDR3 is TGCAGTGCTAGAGACGACACTGAAGCTTTCTTT. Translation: CSARDDTEAFF.

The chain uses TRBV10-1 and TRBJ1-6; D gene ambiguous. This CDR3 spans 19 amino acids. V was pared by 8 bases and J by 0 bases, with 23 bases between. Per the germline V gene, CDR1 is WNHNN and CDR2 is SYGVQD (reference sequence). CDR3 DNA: TGCGCCAGCCCTATTCTACGGCCTTTACAGAGCTCCTATAATTCACCCCTCCACTTT. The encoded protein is CASPILRPLQSSYNSPLHF.

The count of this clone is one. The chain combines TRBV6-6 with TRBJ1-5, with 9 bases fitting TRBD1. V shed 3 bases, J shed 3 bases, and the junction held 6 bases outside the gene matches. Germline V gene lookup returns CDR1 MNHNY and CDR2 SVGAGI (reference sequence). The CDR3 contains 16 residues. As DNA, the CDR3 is TGTGCCAGCAGTTATCAACAGGGGGCTGCCAATCAGCCCCAGCATTTT. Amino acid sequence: CASSYQQGAANQPQHF.

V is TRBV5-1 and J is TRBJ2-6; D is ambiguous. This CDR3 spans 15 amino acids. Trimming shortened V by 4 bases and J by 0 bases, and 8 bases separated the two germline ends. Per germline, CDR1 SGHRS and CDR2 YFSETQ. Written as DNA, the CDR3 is TGCGCCAGCAGCCCCGGACCCTCTGGGGCCAACGTCCTGACTTTC. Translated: CASSPGPSGANVLTF.

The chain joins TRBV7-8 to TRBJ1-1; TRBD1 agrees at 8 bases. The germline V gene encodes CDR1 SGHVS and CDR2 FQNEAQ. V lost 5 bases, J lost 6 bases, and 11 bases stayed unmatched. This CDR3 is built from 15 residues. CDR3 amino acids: CASSEKDRELSEAFF. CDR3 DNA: TGTGCCAGCAGCGAAAAGGACAGGGAATTGTCTGAAGCTTTCTTT.

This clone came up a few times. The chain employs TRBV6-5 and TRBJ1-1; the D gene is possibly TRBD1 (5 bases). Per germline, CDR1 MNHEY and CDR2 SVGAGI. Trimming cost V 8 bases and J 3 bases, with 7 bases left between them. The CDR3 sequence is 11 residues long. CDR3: CASDSDTEAFF. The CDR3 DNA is TGTGCCAGCGACAGCGACACTGAAGCTTTCTTT.